The clone carrying this T cell receptor (beta chain) was counted a few times. Its antigen is not identified. 5'RACE primed from the constant segment yielded TCR alpha and TCR beta cDNA libraries bearing sample barcodes and UMIs. TCRdb passed the 5' RACE reads through MiXCR, listing each CDR3 protein once. The sample holds just over 350,000 distinct CDR3 sequences, under 15% seen once. This entry comes from a study of T-cell memory formation after mild COVID-19. Whole-study findings and limits: Later expanders leaned toward CD4+, whereas clones contracting from day 15 to 85 were balanced CD4/CD8.

The germline CDR1 and CDR2 sequences are SGHAT and FQNNGV. The CDR3 consists of 16 residues. The junction had 9 bases not matched to a gene; V was cut back by 4 bases and J by 3 bases. Material: PBMCs or a T cell subset sorted from them (not recorded which). The chain couples TRBV11-2 to TRBJ2-1, with TRBD1 matching 7 bases. The TCR was taken from a man younger than 35 who had mild COVID-19 (a few samples of this study predate the infection). Cell type and time point are not known. CDR3 DNA: TGTGCCAGCAGCTCAACAACAGGGGCCCGCTACAATGAGCAGTTCTTC. It encodes CASSSTTGARYNEQFF.